This T cell receptor beta chain was profiled in a study of vaccination effects on CD4 cells after COVID-19. Overall study: Following the second dose by a median of 72 days, the post-vaccine samples were obtained. Study-wide results and caveats: Marked contraction was observed in infection-induced and vaccine-induced clones late after vaccination.

The protocol was immunoSEQ multiplex PCR, while the TCRdb copy is restricted to in-frame clones and leaves out a portion. The sample has about 57,000 clones, about four fifths seen once. Following 10 days of culture, CD4+ T cells were isolated. All participants had two doses of either the BNT162b2 or mRNA-1273 vaccine. Germline V gene sequence: CDR1 SNHLY, CDR2 FYNNEI. V gave up 4 bases and J gave up 0 bases, with 9 bases separating them. CDR3 size: 15 residues. To note about this clone: Its antigen is not known.

The J gene is TRBJ1-4, the V gene TRBV2, with a tentative D call TRBD1 (5 bases). Source: CD4+ T cells from PBMCs cultured without peptide, taken after COVID-19 vaccination. The clonotype originates from a human donor who received a COVID-19 vaccine. In DNA form, the CDR3 reads TGTGCCAGCAGTGCTCAGGGTTCAACTAATGAAAAACTGTTTTTT. Protein: CASSAQGSTNEKLFF.